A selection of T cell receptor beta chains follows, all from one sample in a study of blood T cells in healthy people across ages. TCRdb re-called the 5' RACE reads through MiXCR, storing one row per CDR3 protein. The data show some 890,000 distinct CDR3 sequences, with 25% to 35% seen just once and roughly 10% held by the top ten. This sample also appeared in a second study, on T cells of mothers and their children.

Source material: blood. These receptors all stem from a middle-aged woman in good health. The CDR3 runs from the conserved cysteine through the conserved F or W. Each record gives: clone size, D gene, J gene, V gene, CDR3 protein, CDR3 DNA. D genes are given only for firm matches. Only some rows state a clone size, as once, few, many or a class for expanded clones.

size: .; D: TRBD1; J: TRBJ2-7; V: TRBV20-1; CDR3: CSARGQGSGEQDF; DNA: TGCAGTGCTAGAGGACAGGGGTCGGGAGAGCAGGACTTC
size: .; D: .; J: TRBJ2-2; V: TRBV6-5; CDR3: CASSYHVKRQNTGELFF; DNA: TGTGCCAGCAGTTATCACGTCAAGCGACAGAACACCGGGGAGCTGTTTTTT
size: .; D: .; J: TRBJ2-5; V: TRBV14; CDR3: CASSQDYGGQETQYF; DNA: TGTGCCAGCAGCCAAGACTACGGGGGCCAAGAGACCCAGTACTTC
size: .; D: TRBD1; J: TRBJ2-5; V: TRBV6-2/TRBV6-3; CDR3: CASSYGQGPLYF; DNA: TGTGCCAGCAGTTACGGACAGGGGCCTCTGTACTTC
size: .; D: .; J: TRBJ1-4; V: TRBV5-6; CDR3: CASRPGPGTNEKLFF; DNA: TGTGCCAGCAGACCCGGACCTGGAACTAATGAAAAACTGTTTTTT
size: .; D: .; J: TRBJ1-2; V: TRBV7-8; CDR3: CASSLPRRPNYGYTF; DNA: TGTGCCAGCAGCTTACCGCGGAGACCAAACTATGGCTACACCTTC
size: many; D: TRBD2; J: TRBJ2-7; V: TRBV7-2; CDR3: CASSFWTRPLTYEQYF; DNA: TGTGCCAGCAGCTTTTGGACTAGACCTTTGACCTACGAGCAGTACTTC
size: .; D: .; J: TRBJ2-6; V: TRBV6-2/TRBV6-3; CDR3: CASSEVSPGANVLTF; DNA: TGTGCCAGCAGTGAGGTCTCTCCTGGGGCCAACGTCCTGACTTTC
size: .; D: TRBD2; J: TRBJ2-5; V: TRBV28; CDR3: CASMTGGYNEQYF; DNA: TGTGCCAGCATGACGGGGGGTTACAATGAGCAGTACTTC
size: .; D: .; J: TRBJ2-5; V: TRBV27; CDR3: CASSFLSGGEETQYF; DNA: TGTGCCAGCAGTTTTCTTTCTGGTGGGGAAGAGACCCAGTACTTC
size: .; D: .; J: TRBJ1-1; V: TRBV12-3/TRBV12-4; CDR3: CASSLREATEAFF; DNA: TGTGCCAGCAGTTTACGGGAGGCCACTGAAGCTTTCTTT
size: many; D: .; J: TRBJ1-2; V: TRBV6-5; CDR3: CASSYYTGNVNYGYTF; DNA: TGTGCCAGCAGTTACTATACAGGGAACGTGAACTATGGCTACACCTTC
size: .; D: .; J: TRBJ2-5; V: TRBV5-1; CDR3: CASSLKSGETQYF; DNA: TGCGCCAGCAGCCTGAAGTCGGGGGAGACCCAGTACTTC
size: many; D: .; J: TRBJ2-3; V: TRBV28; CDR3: CASMNGVTDTQYF; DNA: TGTGCCAGCATGAATGGGGTTACAGATACGCAGTATTTT
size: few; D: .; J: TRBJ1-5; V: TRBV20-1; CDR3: CSARQGYSNQPQHF; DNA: TGCAGTGCTAGACAGGGGTATAGCAATCAGCCCCAGCATTTT
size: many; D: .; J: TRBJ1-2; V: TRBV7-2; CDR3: CASSLRRESGYTF; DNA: TGTGCCAGCAGCTTAAGGCGGGAAAGTGGCTACACCTTC
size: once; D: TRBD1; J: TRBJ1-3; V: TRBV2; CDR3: CASIIQGGTGNTIYF; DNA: TGTGCCAGCATCATACAGGGGGGGACTGGAAACACCATATATTTT
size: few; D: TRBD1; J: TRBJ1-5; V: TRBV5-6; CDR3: CASSKSTGVQPQHF; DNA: TGTGCCAGCAGCAAATCAACAGGGGTTCAGCCCCAGCATTTT
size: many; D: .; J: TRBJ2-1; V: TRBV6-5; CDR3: CASSQPDRGSYNEQFF; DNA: TGTGCCAGCAGTCAACCGGACCGGGGCTCCTACAATGAGCAGTTCTTC
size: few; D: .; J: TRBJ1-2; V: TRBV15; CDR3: CATSKTGGYTF; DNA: TGTGCCACCAGCAAGACCGGAGGCTACACCTTC
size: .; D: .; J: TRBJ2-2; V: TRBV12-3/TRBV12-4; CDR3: CASNGQSNTGELFF; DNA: TGTGCCAGCAACGGACAGTCTAACACCGGGGAGCTGTTTTTT
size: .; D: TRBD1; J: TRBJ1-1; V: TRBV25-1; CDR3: CASSVGQGWLDTEAFF; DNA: TGTGCCAGCAGTGTTGGACAGGGGTGGCTTGACACTGAAGCTTTCTTT
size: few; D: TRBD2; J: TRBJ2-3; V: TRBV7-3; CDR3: CASGRTSRSTQYF; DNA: TGTGCCAGCGGAAGGACTAGTCGGAGTACGCAGTATTTT
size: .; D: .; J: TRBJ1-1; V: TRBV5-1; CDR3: CASSLVVDVNTEAFF; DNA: TGCGCCAGCAGCTTGGTGGTGGATGTGAACACTGAAGCTTTCTTT
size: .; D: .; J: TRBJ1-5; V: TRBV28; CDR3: CASSSGVGPQHF; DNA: TGTGCCAGCAGTTCCGGCGTTGGGCCCCAGCATTTT
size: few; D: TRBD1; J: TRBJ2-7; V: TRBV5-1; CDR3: CASTSHDRGLDEQYF; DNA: TGCGCCAGCACCTCTCATGACAGGGGGCTTGACGAGCAGTACTTC
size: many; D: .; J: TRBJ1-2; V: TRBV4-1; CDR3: CASSQDPLANYGYTF; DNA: TGCGCCAGCAGCCAAGATCCTTTGGCTAACTATGGCTACACCTTC
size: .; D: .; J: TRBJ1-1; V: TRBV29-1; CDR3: CSVEVRGSKTEAFF; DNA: TGCAGCGTTGAAGTACGGGGGTCGAAAACTGAAGCTTTCTTT
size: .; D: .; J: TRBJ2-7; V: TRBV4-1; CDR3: CASSQDRLIHEQYF; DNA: TGCGCCAGCAGCCAAGATCGGCTCATCCACGAGCAGTACTTC
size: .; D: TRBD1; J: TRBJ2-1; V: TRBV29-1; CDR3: CSVEPGQGVNNEQFF; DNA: TGCAGCGTTGAACCCGGACAGGGCGTCAACAATGAGCAGTTCTTC
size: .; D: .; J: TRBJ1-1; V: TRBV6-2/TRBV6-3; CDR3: CASSYLAGRITEAFF; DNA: TGTGCCAGCAGTTACTTGGCAGGGAGGATCACTGAAGCTTTCTTT
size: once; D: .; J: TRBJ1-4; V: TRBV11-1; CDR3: CASSLELDEKRFF; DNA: TGTGCCAGCAGCTTAGAGTTGGATGAAAAACGGTTTTTT
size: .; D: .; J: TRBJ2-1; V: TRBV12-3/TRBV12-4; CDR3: CASSFRVGGYNEQVF; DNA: TGTGCCAGCAGTTTCAGGGTAGGAGGCTACAATGAGCAGGTCTTC
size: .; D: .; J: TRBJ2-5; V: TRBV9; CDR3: CASSVEGTGEETQYF; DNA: TGTGCCAGCAGCGTAGAAGGGACTGGCGAAGAGACCCAGTACTTC
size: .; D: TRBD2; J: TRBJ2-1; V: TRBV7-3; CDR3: CASSSSGGTRYNERFF; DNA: TGTGCCAGCAGTTCTAGCGGGGGCACACGTTACAACGAGCGGTTCTTC
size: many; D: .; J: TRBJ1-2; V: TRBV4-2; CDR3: CASSHRGANYGYTF; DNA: TGTGCCAGCAGCCACAGGGGAGCTAACTATGGCTACACCTTC
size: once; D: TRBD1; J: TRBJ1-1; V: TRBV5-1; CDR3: CASSLGQGRFGEAFF; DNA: TGCGCCAGCAGCTTGGGACAGGGGAGATTTGGTGAAGCTTTCTTT
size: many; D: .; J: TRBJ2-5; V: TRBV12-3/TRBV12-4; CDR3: CASLGSRAYQETQYF; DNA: TGTGCCAGTCTTGGGTCCAGGGCGTACCAAGAGACCCAGTACTTC
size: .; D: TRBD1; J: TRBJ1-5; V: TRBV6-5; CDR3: CASSKGQGAGQAQHF; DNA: TGTGCCAGCAGTAAGGGACAGGGGGCGGGTCAGGCCCAGCATTTT
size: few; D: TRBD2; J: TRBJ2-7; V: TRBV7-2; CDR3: CASLLGGGYEQYF; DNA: TGTGCCAGCCTCCTGGGGGGGGGCTACGAGCAGTACTTC
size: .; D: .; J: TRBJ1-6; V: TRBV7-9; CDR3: CASSPLTVNSPLHF; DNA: TGTGCCAGCAGCCCACTGACGGTCAATTCACCCCTCCACTTT
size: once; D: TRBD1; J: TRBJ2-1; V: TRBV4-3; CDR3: CASSQDRGLGETQFF; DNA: TGCGCCAGCAGCCAAGACAGGGGGCTGGGAGAGACCCAGTTCTTC
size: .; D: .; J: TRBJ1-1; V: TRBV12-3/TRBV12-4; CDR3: CASSLMGEASTEAFF; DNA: TGTGCCAGCAGTTTGATGGGAGAGGCGAGCACTGAAGCTTTCTTT
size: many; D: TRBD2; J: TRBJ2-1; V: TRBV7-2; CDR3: CASSPWGLSDNEQFF; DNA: TGTGCCAGCAGCCCGTGGGGACTATCCGACAATGAGCAGTTCTTC
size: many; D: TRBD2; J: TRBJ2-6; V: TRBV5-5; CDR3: CASSPRGGPSGANVLTF; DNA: TGTGCCAGCAGCCCACGCGGGGGGCCCTCTGGGGCCAACGTCCTGACTTTC
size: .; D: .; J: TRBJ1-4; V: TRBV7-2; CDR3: CASSLGLDAGGEKLFF; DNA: TGTGCCAGCAGCTTAGGGTTGGATGCGGGGGGTGAAAAACTGTTTTTT
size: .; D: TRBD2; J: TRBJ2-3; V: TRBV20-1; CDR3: CSAPRGGLDTQYF; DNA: TGCAGTGCTCCCCGGGGGGGGCTAGATACGCAGTATTTT
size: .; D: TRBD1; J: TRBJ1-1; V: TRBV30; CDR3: CAWSVQQGGNEAFF; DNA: TGTGCCTGGAGTGTACAACAGGGGGGGAATGAAGCTTTCTTT
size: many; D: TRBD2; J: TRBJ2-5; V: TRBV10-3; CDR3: CAISETILALETQYF; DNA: TGTGCCATCAGTGAGACAATACTAGCGTTGGAGACCCAGTACTTC
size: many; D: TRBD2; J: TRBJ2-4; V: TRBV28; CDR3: CASSGAGGQENIQYF; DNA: TGTGCCAGCAGCGGAGCGGGGGGGCAAGAAAACATTCAGTACTTC
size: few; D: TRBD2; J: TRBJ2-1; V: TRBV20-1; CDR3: CSATRLAGAIYNEQFF; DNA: TGCAGTGCTACTAGACTAGCGGGGGCTATTTACAATGAGCAGTTCTTC
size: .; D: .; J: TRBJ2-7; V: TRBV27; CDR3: CASSLSGPDYSYEQYF; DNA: TGTGCCAGCAGTTTATCGGGGCCAGATTACTCCTACGAGCAGTACTTC
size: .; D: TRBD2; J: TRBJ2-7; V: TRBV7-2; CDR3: CASSHGRAAEQYF; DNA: TGTGCCAGCAGCCATGGGAGGGCGGCCGAGCAGTACTTC
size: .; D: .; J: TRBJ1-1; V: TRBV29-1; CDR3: CSVETVISTEAFF; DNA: TGCAGCGTTGAGACAGTAATTTCCACTGAAGCTTTCTTT
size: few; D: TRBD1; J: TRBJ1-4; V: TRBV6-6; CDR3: CASSYVDRGGEKLFF; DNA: TGTGCCAGCAGTTATGTGGACAGGGGCGGTGAAAAACTGTTTTTT
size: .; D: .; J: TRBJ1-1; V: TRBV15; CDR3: CATSRDPGMNTEAFF; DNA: TGTGCCACCAGCAGAGACCCGGGAATGAACACTGAAGCTTTCTTT
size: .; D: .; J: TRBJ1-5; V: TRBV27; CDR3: CASSRTSTLSNQPQHF; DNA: TGTGCCAGCAGTAGAACCTCTACGCTTAGCAATCAGCCCCAGCATTTT
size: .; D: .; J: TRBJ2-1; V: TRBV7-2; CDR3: CASSARVTYNGQFF; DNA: TGTGCCAGCAGCGCTCGTGTGACATACAATGGGCAGTTCTTC
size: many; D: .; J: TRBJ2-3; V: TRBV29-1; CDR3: CSATAPDTQYF; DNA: TGCAGCGCGACAGCGCCAGATACGCAGTATTTT
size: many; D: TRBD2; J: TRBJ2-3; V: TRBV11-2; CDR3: CASSLVSGGRTDTQYF; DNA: TGTGCCAGCAGCTTAGTCAGCGGGGGACGCACAGATACGCAGTATTTT